This is a list of T cell receptor beta chains from one sample in a study of regulatory T cells in long-lasting Graves disease. TCRdb analysed the multiplex PCR reads with MiXCR anew, one entry per CDR3 protein. This repertoire shows some 470,000 distinct CDR3 sequences, under 25% found once; its top ten account for more than 6%. This specimen consisted of peripheral blood mononuclear cells (PBMCs), obtained when the disease was refractory, from a patient treated with antithyroid drugs. The source of these receptors is a female donor with Graves disease. Both conserved end residues are trimmed from each CDR3. Clone size is not always given. Where it is, it says once, few, many or a class for expanded clones.

>many|TRBV19
ASSIDRGSAIQETQY
>many|TRBV7-8
ASSLAVNSNQPQH
>-|TRBV6-1
ASSMGPGAAYEQY
>many|TRBV28
ASSSGLPPETQY
>-|TRBV7-9
ASSSPRQGQGETQY
>-|TRBV29-1
SVDRGLGPQH
>many|TRBV2
ASRGLNKNQPQH
>few|TRBV5-5
ASSLVWGLGTGELF
>-|TRBV6-1
ASRLTGLSLNIQY
>-|TRBV9
ASSVGGGGTEAF
>many|TRBV28
ASSFRGAKNIQY
>many|TRBV27
ASRRDGEETQY
>-|TRBV20-1
SARDTGGWTQY
>-|TRBV20-1
SAVQGNTGELF
>many|TRBV6-1
ASSKGGYETQY
>many|TRBV6-2/TRBV6-3
ASSPGTGSLEQF
>-|TRBV9
ASSVGGSGRGEQY
>few|TRBV5-1
ASSTGQGLAEAF
>-|TRBV29-1
SVLLGGWLQETQY
>-|TRBV6-1
ASNEGIPPLH
>many|TRBV2
ASSEWGTGDEKLF
>-|TRBV27
ASSSLTGVNSPLH
>many|TRBV3-1
ASRNRAGHEKLF
>many|TRBV12-3/TRBV12-4
ASSLAQQAKAF
>-|TRBV5-4
ASRRTTSAEETQY
>many|TRBV3-1
ASSQKGGAEKLF